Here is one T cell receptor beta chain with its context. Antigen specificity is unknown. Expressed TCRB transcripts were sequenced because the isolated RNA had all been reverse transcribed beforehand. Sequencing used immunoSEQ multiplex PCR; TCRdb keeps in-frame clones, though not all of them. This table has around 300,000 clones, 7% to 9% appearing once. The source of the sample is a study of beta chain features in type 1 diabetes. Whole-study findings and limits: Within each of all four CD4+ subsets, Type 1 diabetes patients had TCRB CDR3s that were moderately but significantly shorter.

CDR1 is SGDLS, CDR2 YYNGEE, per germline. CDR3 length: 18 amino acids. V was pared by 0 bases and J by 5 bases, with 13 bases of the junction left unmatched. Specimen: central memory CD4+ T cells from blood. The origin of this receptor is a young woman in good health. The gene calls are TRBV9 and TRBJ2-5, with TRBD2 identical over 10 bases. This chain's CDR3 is CASSVALSAGGLGETQYF. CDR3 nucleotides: TGTGCCAGCAGCGTAGCCTTGTCAGCGGGAGGGCTGGGGGAGACCCAGTACTTC.